This T cell receptor beta chain stems from a study of response to subunit inactivated influenza vaccine. Germline CDR1 SGHRS, CDR2 YFSETQ. The CDR3 spans 17 residues. V trimming: 0 bases; J trimming: 4 bases; junction bases outside the gene matches: 8. This clonotype was seen at least ten times. Its specificity is not known. Each CDR3 protein is one row after TCRdb ran MiXCR on the RT-PCR reads. The data show about 530,000 distinct CDR3 sequences, with approximately 12% seen just once and roughly 10% held by the top ten. Study conclusions and caveats: Authors suggested each seasonal influenza vaccination recruits few new T cells.

This chain joins TRBV5-1 and TRBJ2-5; 11 positions match TRBD1. The material sequenced was PBMCs from blood, taken on the day of vaccination. The clonotype was recovered from a man aged 50-60 years who received an inactivated influenza vaccine. The DNA for the CDR3 is TGCGCCAGCAGCTTGGAAACCGGGACAGGGGGGGGAGAGACCCAGTACTTC. The encoded protein is CASSLETGTGGGETQYF. Looking up the rest from reference TRBV5-1 and TRBJ2-5 gives the full variable domain: KAGVTQTPRYLIKTRGQQVTLSCSPISGHRSVSWYQQTPGQGLQFLFEYFSETQRNKGNFPGRFSGRQFSNSRSEMNVSTLELGDSALYLCASSLETGTGGGETQYFGPGTRLLVL.